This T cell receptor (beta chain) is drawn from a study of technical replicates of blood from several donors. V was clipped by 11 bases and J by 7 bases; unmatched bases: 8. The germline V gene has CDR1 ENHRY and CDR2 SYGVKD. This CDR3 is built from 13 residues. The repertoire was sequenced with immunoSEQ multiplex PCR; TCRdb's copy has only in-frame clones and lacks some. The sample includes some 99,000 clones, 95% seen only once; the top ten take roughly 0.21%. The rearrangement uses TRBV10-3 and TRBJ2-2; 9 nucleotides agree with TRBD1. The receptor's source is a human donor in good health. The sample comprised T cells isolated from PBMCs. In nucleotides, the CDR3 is TGTGCCGCTGGACAGGGGCGGGTCGGGGAGCTGTTTTTT. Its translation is CAAGQGRVGELFF.